The T cell receptor (beta chain) under discussion was sequenced for a study of T cell changes during pregnancy in multiple sclerosis. Method: immunoSEQ multiplex PCR; TCRdb's copy keeps in-frame clones and lacks some. The table records about 47,000 clones, 70% to 90% of them present only once. The CDR3 is 14 residues long. CDR1 is SGHAT and CDR2 is FQDESV in the germline V gene (reference sequence). The V and J ends lost 5 bases and 0 bases respectively, with 11 bases between them. The V and J genes are TRBV11-1 and TRBJ2-7; possibly TRBD2 for D (5 bases). This clonotype was sampled from a female donor with multiple sclerosis, enrolled in a pregnancy study. Sample: peripheral blood, taken in the first trimester of pregnancy. CDR3 DNA: TGTGCCAGCAGCCGGGGATTCCCCTCCTACGAGCAGTACTTC. Protein: CASSRGFPSYEQYF. Variable domain in full (rest from reference TRBV11-1 and TRBJ2-7): EAEVAQSPRYKITEKSQAVAFWCDPISGHATLYWYRQILGQGPELLVQFQDESVVDDSQLPKDRFSAERLKGVDSTLKIQPAELGDSAMYLCASSRGFPSYEQYFGPGTRLTVT.